This record covers a single T cell receptor (beta chain). This may stem from a read error, because a much larger clone lies one nucleotide away. A modified ARM-PCR protocol with three rounds of nested PCR amplified TCRbeta. TCRdb independently ran MiXCR on the multiplex PCR reads; one entry per CDR3 protein. The sample records 35,000 to 55,000 distinct CDR3 sequences, roughly 60% being singletons. This entry comes from a study of tumor and adjacent non-tumor tissue in lung cancer. The template was RNA from unsorted bulk tissue. More than 3 cm separated this lung sample from the edge of the tumor. The CDR3 spans 12 residues. The germline V gene has CDR1 ENHRY and CDR2 SYGVKD. V was cut by 11 bases and J by 7 bases, with 15 bases left in between.

This receptor was obtained from a woman aged 40 to 50 with non-small cell lung cancer. The specimen was distant non-tumor lung tissue. The rearrangement uses TRBV10-3 and TRBJ2-1; D gene uncertain. The CDR3 spells CAVRRTANEQFF. For the CDR3, the DNA is TGTGCCGTGAGAAGAACAGCGAATGAGCAGTTCTTC.